This TCR beta chain was found in a study of regulatory T cells in long-lasting Graves disease. The germline V and J ends were trimmed by 2 bases and 9 bases, with 16 bases remaining between them. CDR3 size: 14 residues. The V gene's germline CDR1 is MGHRA and CDR2 YSYEKL. Concerning this clonotype itself: This may be a read error: a much more frequent sequence differs by one nucleotide.

Investigators prepared the TCR beta libraries by applying iRepertoire HTBI primers and Arm-PCR of CDR3 regions. TCRdb ran MiXCR on the multiplex PCR reads and lists one entry per CDR3 protein. The sample yields approximately 300,000 distinct CDR3 sequences, 15% to 20% seen once. Specified time point: newly diagnosed GD, antithyroid drugs for less than 3 months. PBMC-extracted RNA yielded the TCR library. Diagnosing Graves' disease relied on the American Thyroid Association guidelines. Sequenced material: peripheral blood mononuclear cells (PBMCs), taken at new diagnosis, from a patient treated with antithyroid drugs. The rearrangement uses TRBV4-1 and TRBJ2-5; D ambiguous. This TCR derives from a female donor with Graves disease. CDR3 amino acids: CASSQKENPAAQYF. The CDR3 region has the DNA TGCGCCAGCAGCCAAAAGGAAAACCCGGCGGCCCAGTACTTC.